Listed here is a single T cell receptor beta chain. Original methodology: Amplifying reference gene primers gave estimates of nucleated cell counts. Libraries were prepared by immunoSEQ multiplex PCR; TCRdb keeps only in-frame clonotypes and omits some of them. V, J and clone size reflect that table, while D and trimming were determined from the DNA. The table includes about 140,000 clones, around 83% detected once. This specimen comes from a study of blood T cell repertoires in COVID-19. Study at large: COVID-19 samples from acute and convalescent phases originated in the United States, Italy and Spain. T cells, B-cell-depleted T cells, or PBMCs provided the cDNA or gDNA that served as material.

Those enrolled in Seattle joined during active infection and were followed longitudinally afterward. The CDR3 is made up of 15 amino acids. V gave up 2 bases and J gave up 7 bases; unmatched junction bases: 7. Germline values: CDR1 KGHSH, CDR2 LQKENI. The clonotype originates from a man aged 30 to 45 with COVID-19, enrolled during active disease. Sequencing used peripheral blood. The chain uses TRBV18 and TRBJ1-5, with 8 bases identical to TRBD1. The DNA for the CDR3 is TGTGCCAGCTCACCAGTACAGGGGGGAATCCAGCCCCAGCATTTT. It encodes CASSPVQGGIQPQHF.